The 29 T cell receptor beta chains below were found in one sample sequenced in a study of human T cells and chemical hapten exposure. One entry per CDR3 protein, called by TCRdb with MiXCR from the RACE reads. This sample carries tens of thousands of distinct CDR3 sequences, around 10% of them seen once, and the ten largest clones take 6.6%. Time point: patch test 2, 6 weeks after DPC sensitization. The sample's treatment: therapeutic diphenylcyclopropenone sensitization with weekly scalp DPC. Specimen: whole blood, collected in connection with sensitization to the hapten diphenylcyclopropenone (DPC). The receptors originated from a man aged 25 to 40 with alopecia areata. Some clones in this sample may be carry-over from other donors' samples.

This clonotype was counted only a few times. For the CDR3, the DNA is TGCGCCAGCCAGTTGTCAGATACGCAGTATTTT. It translates to CASQLSDTQYF. V usage is TRBV5-1 and J usage is TRBJ2-3; D ambiguous. CDR1 and CDR2 from the germline V gene are SGHRS and YFSETQ. The CDR3 has 11 amino acids. V lost 7 bases and J 4 bases, leaving 7 bases between the germline ends.

This clonotype has a count of ten or more. The rearrangement joins TRBV18 to TRBJ2-5, with D possibly being TRBD1 (7 bases). V was shortened by 3 bases and J by 2 bases, with 10 bases between the two germline ends. Germline-derived CDR1 and CDR2 are KGHSH and LQKENI. The CDR3 spans 14 residues. The CDR3 reads CASSPGGQQETQYF. CDR3 bases: TGTGCCAGCTCACCCGGGGGACAGCAAGAGACCCAGTACTTC.

The sample holds many counts of this clonotype. The V call is TRBV10-3, the J call TRBJ2-2; D gene ambiguous. Germline V lookup: CDR1 ENHRY, CDR2 SYGVKD. V lost 3 bases to trimming and J lost 0 bases, with 11 bases between them. This CDR3 has 16 amino acids. As DNA, the CDR3 is TGTGCCATCAGTGAAGAGAACCGTGCGAACACCGGGGAGCTGTTTTTT. It specifies CAISEENRANTGELFF.

This clonotype was detected many times. The rearrangement links TRBV28 to TRBJ2-5; 15 bases align to TRBD2. Germline assignment: CDR1 MDHEN and CDR2 SYDVKM. CDR3 length: 16 amino acids. Trimming removed 6 bases from V and 5 bases from J; junction bases left unmatched: 7. CDR3 sequence (DNA): TGTGCCAGCAGGTCGGGACTAGCGGGGGGATCGGAGACCCAGTACTTC. The encoded protein is CASRSGLAGGSETQYF.

This clonotype was recorded at least ten times. V is TRBV4-3 and J is TRBJ1-1, with 7 bases that match TRBD1. This CDR3 has 14 amino acids. Looked up from germline, CDR1 is LGHNA and CDR2 is YSLEER. Trimming cost V 0 bases and J 6 bases; bases outside gene matches: 4. The CDR3 nucleotides read TGCGCCAGCAGCCAAGATGCAGGGGGAGCTGAAGCTTTCTTT. Its protein product is CASSQDAGGAEAFF.

This clonotype was counted ten times or more. The rearrangement joins TRBV4-3 to TRBJ2-1, with 8 bases that match TRBD2. V dropped 4 bases and J dropped 8; count of bases not matched to a gene: 22. CDR3 size: 19 residues. Germline values: CDR1 LGHNA, CDR2 YSLEER. The CDR3 sequence is CASSLSPPQTGGPLDEQFF. The CDR3 nucleotides are TGCGCCAGCAGCCTAAGCCCCCCCCAAACGGGAGGGCCATTGGATGAGCAGTTCTTC.

The CDR3 bases are TGTGCCAGCAGTTACTCGCTCAGGGGCCGCGAGCAGTACTTC. Translated, it gives CASSYSLRGREQYF. The chain employs TRBV6-2 or TRBV6-3 and TRBJ2-7, with TRBD1 as a possible D gene (6 bases). Germline V CDR1 and CDR2: MNHEY, SVGEGT. The CDR3 has 14 residues. The ends were cut back, 0 bases at V and 6 bases at J, with 12 bases in the middle.

This clonotype has a count of ten or more. This sequence joins TRBV30 and TRBJ2-5; D possibly corresponds to TRBD1 (5 bases). Trimming shortened V by 2 bases and J by 2 bases, and 6 bases separated the two germline ends. Germline CDR1 and CDR2: GTSNPN and SVGIG (reference sequence). The CDR3 length is 12 residues. The CDR3: CAWSRGQETQYF. DNA for the CDR3: TGTGCCTGGAGTAGGGGACAAGAGACCCAGTACTTC.

This clonotype was seen more than once but under ten times. CDR3 sequence reads: CSVLQDYTGELFF. CDR3 DNA sequence: TGCAGCGTTTTGCAGGATTACACCGGGGAGCTGTTTTTT. The chain combines TRBV29-1 with TRBJ2-2; D unresolved. This CDR3 contains 13 residues. Germline V lookup: CDR1 SQVTM, CDR2 ANQGSEA. V lost 5 bases, J lost 3 bases, and 10 bases lay in between.

This clonotype was counted between two and nine times. The chain couples TRBV7-2 to TRBJ2-5, with 8 positions matching TRBD1. Per germline, CDR1 SGHTA and CDR2 FQGNSA. There are 16 residues in the CDR3. Trimming cost V 1 base and J 0 bases; bases outside gene matches: 4. The CDR3 is CASSLERQGYQETQYF. The CDR3, as DNA: TGTGCCAGCAGCTTAGAGCGACAGGGGTACCAAGAGACCCAGTACTTC.

At least ten counts were recorded for this clonotype. The chain couples TRBV4-1 to TRBJ2-3; 11 bases agree with TRBD2. The CDR3 contains 19 residues. Per the germline V gene, CDR1 is MGHRA and CDR2 is YSYEKL. The V gene end was trimmed by 0 bases and the J gene end by 2 bases; junction bases not matched to a gene: 10. For the CDR3, the DNA is TGCGCCAGCAGCCAAGAAATGGTTAGCGGGGGGGCATTCACAGATACGCAGTATTTT. Its translation is CASSQEMVSGGAFTDTQYF.

This clonotype was detected ten times or more. The V and J genes are TRBV7-3 and TRBJ1-1; D is perhaps TRBD1 (5 bases). The germline V gene encodes CDR1 SGHTA and CDR2 FQGTGA. This CDR3 comprises 14 residues. V was trimmed by 5 bases and J by 4 bases, leaving 14 bases between them. The CDR3 DNA reads TGTGCCAGCAGCGTGACAGTCATGCCCACTGAAGCTTTCTTT. Translation: CASSVTVMPTEAFF.

This chain connects TRBV9 to TRBJ2-5; D may be TRBD1 (5 bases). Germline CDR1 reads SGDLS; CDR2 reads YYNGEE. This CDR3 is 12 amino acids long. V gave up 0 bases and J gave up 7 bases, with 7 bases separating them. CDR3 sequence (DNA): TGTGCCAGCAGCGTAGATCAGGGGACCCAGTACTTC. Its protein is CASSVDQGTQYF.

This clonotype was counted between two and nine times. V is TRBV7-2 and J is TRBJ2-3, with a weak D call TRBD2 (5 bases). V lost 5 bases to trimming and J lost 4 bases, with 16 bases between them. Per germline, CDR1 SGHTA and CDR2 FQGNSA. This CDR3 is 15 amino acids long. DNA of the CDR3: TGTGCCAGCAGCCCGGGCGCTTTCGGGGCAGATACGCAGTATTTT. Translation gives CASSPGAFGADTQYF. Using reference TRBV7-2 and TRBJ2-3 for the parts outside the CDR3, the full variable domain is GAGVSQSPSNKVTEKGKDVELRCDPISGHTALYWYRQSLGQGLEFLIYFQGNSAPDKSGLPSDRFSAERTGGSVSTLTIQRTQQEDSAVYLCASSPGAFGADTQYFGPGTRLTVL.

The table lists this clonotype with many counts. In DNA, the CDR3 is TGTGCCAGCAGCTTAGAACCGGACAACGACTACGAGCAGTACTTC. It yields the protein CASSLEPDNDYEQYF. V and J are TRBV7-9 and TRBJ2-7; a weak D match, TRBD1 (5 bases). From germline, CDR1 is SEHNR and CDR2 FQNEAQ (reference sequence). The CDR3 contains 15 residues. Trimming took 1 base from V and 3 from J, leaving 13 bases between them.

This chain connects TRBV9 to TRBJ1-1; TRBD1 might be the D (5 bases). Germline assignment: CDR1 SGDLS and CDR2 YYNGEE. Between the trimmed V and J ends, which lost 2 bases and 0 bases, there was a span of 8 bases. The CDR3 totals 14 residues. CDR3 in amino acids: CASSVGGMNTEAFF. Written as DNA, the CDR3 is TGTGCCAGCAGCGTCGGGGGAATGAACACTGAAGCTTTCTTT. The entire variable domain, with the rest obtained from reference TRBV9 and TRBJ1-1, is as follows: DSGVTQTPKHLITATGQRVTLRCSPRSGDLSVYWYQQSLDQGLQFLIQYYNGEERAKGNILERFSAQQFPDLHSELNLSSLELGDSALYFCASSVGGMNTEAFFGQGTRLTVV.

The sample holds a few counts of this clonotype. The CDR3 is CSVEENYGYTF. The CDR3, as DNA: TGCAGCGTTGAAGAGAACTATGGCTACACCTTC. The rearrangement links TRBV29-1 to TRBJ1-2; D gene ambiguous. The CDR3 covers 11 residues. V dropped 0 bases and J dropped 2 bases, with 1 base sitting between them. Germline V gene sequence: CDR1 SQVTM, CDR2 ANQGSEA.

This clonotype was counted at least ten times. The V call is TRBV29-1, the J call TRBJ2-7; the match to TRBD1 covers 8 bases. The germline gives CDR1 SQVTM, CDR2 ANQGSEA. V lost 6 bases, J lost 5 bases, and 9 bases stayed unmatched. The CDR3 covers 13 residues. The CDR3 coding sequence is TGCAGCGTGAAGGGGCAGGGGGCCCACGAGCAGTACTTC. Translated: CSVKGQGAHEQYF.

This clonotype was counted ten times or more. The rearrangement links TRBV14 to TRBJ2-2; 8 positions agree with TRBD2. V gave up 4 bases and J gave up 1 base; unmatched junction bases: 8. The CDR3 is 17 residues long. The germline V gene encodes CDR1 SGHDN and CDR2 FVKESK. CDR3 amino acids: CASSPRYGGENTGELFF. CDR3 DNA: TGTGCCAGCAGCCCCAGATACGGGGGGGAGAACACCGGGGAGCTGTTTTTT.

V usage is TRBV6-2 or TRBV6-3 and J usage is TRBJ2-2; D is unclear. V lost 7 bases to trimming and J lost 3 bases, with 12 bases between them. Germline loops: CDR1 MNHEY, CDR2 SVGEGT. This CDR3 has 14 residues. CDR3 nucleotide sequence: TGTGCCAGCAATACAGCAGGCTACACCGGGGAGCTGTTTTTT. The encoded protein is CASNTAGYTGELFF.

This clonotype came up once. CDR3 sequence (DNA): TGCAGCGCCGAAGGGATGGGAGGTGAGCAGTTCTTC. This codes for CSAEGMGGEQFF. The chain combines TRBV29-1 with TRBJ2-1, with D perhaps matching TRBD2 (6 bases). This CDR3 region has 12 residues. The V end lost 7 bases, the J end lost 9 bases, and 16 bases lay between the germline ends. Germline loops: CDR1 SQVTM, CDR2 ANQGSEA.

This clonotype was observed a few times. The chain is built from TRBV5-1 and TRBJ1-6; D is ambiguous. Germline-derived CDR1 and CDR2 are SGHRS and YFSETQ. Trimming left V 4 bases short and J 7 bases short, with 15 bases between. The CDR3 loop spans 15 amino acids. The CDR3 here is CASSLWTSANSPLHF. In nucleotides, the CDR3 is TGCGCCAGCAGCCTCTGGACGTCGGCGAATTCACCCCTCCACTTT.

This clonotype has a count of ten or more. The chain carries TRBV21-1 and TRBJ2-7; the table's D call, TRBD1, was not checked against the DNA. TRBV21-1 constitutes a pseudogene. The CDR3 has 15 residues. Here the CDR3 DNA reads TGTGCCAGCAGCAAAATGGTACAGGTTCGGGACGAGCAGTACTTC. Translating gives CASSKMVQVRDEQYF.

This clonotype was found many times. The chain links TRBV5-1 to TRBJ2-7; TRBD1 aligns across 7 bases. The CDR3 has 15 residues. Unmatched junction bases numbered 8, after V lost 2 bases and J lost 3 bases. Germline values: CDR1 SGHRS, CDR2 YFSETQ. The CDR3 sequence: CASSLTGALNYEQYF. CDR3 sequence (DNA): TGCGCCAGCAGCTTAACAGGGGCGCTAAACTACGAGCAGTACTTC.

This clonotype was picked up many times. The J gene is TRBJ2-5, the V gene TRBV20-1; D gene ambiguous. The germline V gene encodes CDR1 DFQATT and CDR2 SNEGSKA (reference sequence). V was pared by 6 bases and J by 1 base, with 18 bases between. This CDR3 has 15 amino acids. For the CDR3, the DNA is TGCAGTGCCACAACGGCGGTAACAGTCCAAGAGACCCAGTACTTC. Amino acid sequence: CSATTAVTVQETQYF.

The sample holds many counts of this clonotype. This rearrangement joins TRBV5-4 to TRBJ2-1, with TRBD1 matching over 9 bases. After removal of 2 bases from V and 4 bases from J, the junction contained 1 base not matched to a gene. This CDR3 is 14 amino acids long. The germline CDR1 and CDR2 sequences are SGHNT and YYREEE (reference sequence). Here the CDR3 DNA reads TGTGCCAGCAGCTTCGGGACAGGGTACAATGAGCAGTTCTTC. Translation: CASSFGTGYNEQFF.

This clonotype was recorded many times. The gene calls are TRBV12-3 or TRBV12-4 and TRBJ2-3; D may correspond to TRBD1 or TRBD2 (6 bases each). This CDR3 spans 17 amino acids. V was cut by 2 bases and J by 0 bases, with 15 bases left in between. The CDR3 sequence: CASSLSGAPESTDTQYF. In DNA form, the CDR3 reads TGTGCCAGCAGTTTATCGGGGGCCCCTGAGAGCACAGATACGCAGTATTTT.

This clonotype was recorded many times. The chain combines TRBV7-9 with TRBJ1-5; perhaps TRBD1 as D (5 bases). The CDR3 has 15 amino acids. Per germline, CDR1 SEHNR and CDR2 FQNEAQ (reference sequence). Trimming stripped 5 bases from V and 2 bases from J, with 13 bases between. The CDR3 nucleotides are TGTGCCAGCAGCCCAGCGGGGGTGGGCAATCAGCCCCAGCATTTT. This encodes CASSPAGVGNQPQHF.

This clonotype came up many times. The chain recombines TRBV29-1 with TRBJ1-1; 7 bases align to TRBD1. J was trimmed by 7 bases and V by 4 bases; bases with no gene match: 9. Germline V gene lookup returns CDR1 SQVTM and CDR2 ANQGSEA. The CDR3 sequence is 13 residues long. The CDR3 region is CSVARQGSNEAFF. DNA for the CDR3: TGCAGCGTTGCCAGACAGGGAAGCAATGAAGCTTTCTTT. The entire variable domain, with the rest obtained from reference TRBV29-1 and TRBJ1-1, is as follows: SAVISQKPSRDICQRGTSLTIQCQVDSQVTMMFWYRQQPGQSLTLIATANQGSEATYESGFVIDKFPISRPNLTFSTLTVSNMSPEDSSIYLCSVARQGSNEAFFGQGTRLTVV.